This T cell receptor beta chain was recovered during a study of cytomegalovirus exposure and HLA in healthy donors. Whole-study results and caveats: One variant, a missense change in DCLRE1C, was linked in a later analysis to TCR beta V- and J-gene trimming. In an earlier analysis, in 587 donors, most V segments appeared productive either ~87% or ~30% of the time.

In regard to this clone: Its specificity is unknown.

This PCR relied on a set of 60 Vbeta primers and 13 Jbeta primers. The protocol was immunoSEQ multiplex PCR, while the TCRdb copy is restricted to in-frame clones and leaves out a portion. The table lists around 45,000 clones, more than 45% of them singletons. The CDR3 is made up of 15 amino acids. Germline assignment: CDR1 SQVTM and CDR2 ANQGSEA. V was trimmed by 1 base and J by 4 bases, leaving 14 bases between them. The sequenced sample was PBMCs. This receptor was taken from a man aged 55 to 70 in good health and CMV-seronegative. The V gene is TRBV29-1, the J gene TRBJ2-1; D ambiguous. The CDR3 DNA is TGCAGCGTTGAAGGTACCAGAACCCATTACAATGAGCAGTTCTTC. As protein: CSVEGTRTHYNEQFF.